Following are 5 T cell receptor beta chains from one sample sequenced in a study of T cells after yellow fever vaccination. MiXCR, run by TCRdb on the 5' RACE reads, gives a single entry per CDR3 protein. The sample contains approximately 510,000 distinct CDR3 sequences, just over 20% of which appear only once. The specimen comprised PBMCs, sampled 21 days after the first yellow fever vaccination. These receptors were collected from a young man who received the YFV17D yellow fever vaccine.

DNA of the CDR3: TGCAGTGCCGACCCGAACCCGACAGGGCGGAGCGAGCAGTACGTC. Amino acids: CSADPNPTGRSEQYV. This sequence joins TRBV20-1 and TRBJ2-7; TRBD1 agrees at 7 bases. The CDR3 is 15 amino acids. After removal of 6 bases from V and 6 bases from J, the junction contained 17 bases not matched to a gene. CDR1 is DFQATT, CDR2 SNEGSKA, per germline (reference sequence).

The rearrangement uses TRBV5-4 and TRBJ1-1; 11 nucleotides line up with TRBD1. J was trimmed by 5 bases and V by 0 bases; bases with no gene match: 6. Per germline, CDR1 SGHNT and CDR2 YYREEE (reference sequence). The CDR3 runs to 16 residues. This CDR3 reads CASSLGGTGGGTEAFF. In DNA, the CDR3 is TGTGCCAGCAGCTTGGGTGGGACAGGGGGAGGAACTGAAGCTTTCTTT.

The chain uses TRBV4-2 and TRBJ1-1; D might be TRBD1 (5 bases). V dropped 1 base and J dropped 1 base, with 13 bases sitting between them. This CDR3 comprises 16 residues. Germline lookup yields CDR1 LGHNA and CDR2 YNFKEQ. The DNA of the CDR3 is TGTGCCAGCAGCCAAGGAACCGGGGCTGGGAACACTGAAGCTTTCTTT. Protein product: CASSQGTGAGNTEAFF.

This clonotype was seen only a few times. V usage is TRBV4-1 and J usage is TRBJ1-1; D is uncertain. The CDR3 covers 11 residues. Germline V lookup: CDR1 MGHRA, CDR2 YSYEKL. V lost 1 base and J 11 bases, leaving 8 bases between the germline ends. CDR3 sequence reads: CASSQGRRAFF. The CDR3 DNA is TGCGCCAGCAGCCAAGGGCGCCGGGCTTTCTTT.

The rearrangement joins TRBV6-5 to TRBJ2-2, with D possibly TRBD1 on 7 matching bases. Germline V gene sequence: CDR1 MNHEY, CDR2 SVGAGI. Trimming took 1 base from V and 5 from J, leaving 11 bases between them. The CDR3 sequence is 15 residues long. CDR3 loop: CASSYLAGGTGELFF. The CDR3 DNA is TGTGCCAGCAGTTACTTGGCAGGGGGGACCGGGGAGCTGTTTTTT.